Presented here are 23 T cell receptor beta chains from one specimen sequenced in a study of control samples from healthy donors and cancer patients. TCRdb's copy holds only in-frame clones and misses some; the assay was immunoSEQ multiplex PCR. The sample carries 140,000 or so clones, 85% to 95% recorded once. Material for sequencing was PBMCs. All receptors derive from a man aged 55 to 70 with colorectal cancer.

V gene TRBV5-1 combines with J gene TRBJ2-7; D is perhaps TRBD2 (6 bases). The length of the CDR3 is 15 residues. V was pared by 7 bases and J by 3 bases, with 20 bases between. Germline V gene sequence: CDR1 SGHRS, CDR2 YFSETQ. The CDR3 region has the DNA TGCGCCAGCGCAGGAGGGCGGCGGACTGGCTACGAGCAGTACTTC. Its protein product is CASAGGRRTGYEQYF. Using reference TRBV5-1 and TRBJ2-7 for the parts outside the CDR3, the full variable domain is KAGVTQTPRYLIKTRGQQVTLSCSPISGHRSVSWYQQTPGQGLQFLFEYFSETQRNKGNFPGRFSGRQFSNSRSEMNVSTLELGDSALYLCASAGGRRTGYEQYFGPGTRLTVT.

The chain recombines TRBV28 with TRBJ2-6; perhaps TRBD2 as D (6 bases). Germline V gives CDR1 MDHEN, CDR2 SYDVKM. The length of the CDR3 is 18 residues. V was shortened by 6 bases and J by 1 base, with 19 bases between the two germline ends. CDR3 in amino acids: CASSIIWGRTSGANVLTF. The CDR3 region has the DNA TGTGCCAGCAGCATTATATGGGGGAGGACGTCTGGGGCCAACGTCCTGACTTTC.

The J gene is TRBJ1-2, the V gene TRBV12-3 or TRBV12-4, with 7 positions matching TRBD1. Trimming cost V 6 bases and J 8 bases; bases outside gene matches: 6. This CDR3 has 12 residues. CDR3 bases: TGTGCCAGCAGCCATGACAGGGAAGGCTACACCTTC. It translates to CASSHDREGYTF.

V usage is TRBV19 and J usage is TRBJ1-4; a weak D match, TRBD1 (5 bases). In germline, CDR1 is LNHDA, CDR2 SQIVND (reference sequence). Between the trimmed V and J ends, which lost 5 bases and 9 bases, there was a span of 10 bases. This CDR3 comprises 12 residues. CDR3 in amino acids: CASSPRDQKLFF. Written as DNA, the CDR3 is TGTGCCAGTAGTCCCCGGGACCAAAAACTGTTTTTT.

This clone appeared a single time. V usage is TRBV12-3 or TRBV12-4 and J usage is TRBJ2-5, with 7 bases fitting TRBD2. Unmatched junction bases numbered 2, after V lost 8 bases and J lost 5 bases. CDR3 length: 11 amino acids. CDR3 nucleotides: TGTGCCAGCGCGGGGGTGGAGACCCAGTACTTC. Protein sequence: CASAGVETQYF.

The chain has TRBV2 and TRBJ2-1; D uncertain. The CDR3 loop spans 13 amino acids. V shed 2 bases and J shed 7 bases, with 9 bases lying between them. Per germline, CDR1 SNHLY and CDR2 FYNNEI. The CDR3 DNA sequence: TGTGCCAGCAGTGAAAGGGTCGCGAATGAGCAGTTCTTC. Its translation is CASSERVANEQFF.

The chain combines TRBV30 with TRBJ1-6, with a tentative D call TRBD1 (5 bases). There are 13 residues in the CDR3. In germline, CDR1 is GTSNPN, CDR2 SVGIG (reference sequence). The germline V and J ends were trimmed by 5 bases and 1 base, with 6 bases remaining between them. The CDR3 here is CAWGGSYNSPLHF. In DNA, the CDR3 is TGTGCCTGGGGGGGATCCTATAATTCACCCCTCCACTTT. Variable domain in full (rest from reference TRBV30 and TRBJ1-6): SQTIHQWPATLVQPVGSPLSLECTVEGTSNPNLYWYRQAAGRGLQLLFYSVGIGQISSEVPQNLSASRPQDRQFILSSKKLLLSDSGFYLCAWGGSYNSPLHFGNGTRLTVT.

About this clone itself: The DNA is omitted, as the CDR3 cannot be located on it reliably, and the CDR3 follows TCRdb's listing. The chain has TRBV3-1 (or the pseudogene TRBV3-2) and TRBJ1-1. Germline loops: CDR1 LGHDT, CDR2 YNNKEL (reference sequence). The CDR3 is 12 residues long, ends included. CDR3 sequence reads: CASSSSFAEAFF.

The genes are TRBV5-1 and TRBJ2-2; D may match TRBD1 or TRBD2 (5 bases each). The CDR3 covers 15 residues. Germline V gives CDR1 SGHRS, CDR2 YFSETQ. The V end was cut by 4 bases, the J end by 4 bases, with 14 bases between. In nucleotides, the CDR3 is TGCGCCAGCAGCGCCCTGGGACCCAGCACCGGGGAGCTGTTTTTT. Its protein is CASSALGPSTGELFF.

This clone is a singleton in its sample. The J gene is TRBJ1-5, the V gene TRBV19, with a possible D match to TRBD1 (5 bases). In germline, CDR1 is LNHDA, CDR2 SQIVND (reference sequence). The CDR3 spans 15 residues. Trimming cost V 6 bases and J 0 bases, with 12 bases left between them. The CDR3 here is CASRTQGVSNQPQHF. CDR3 bases: TGTGCCAGTAGGACCCAGGGTGTTAGCAATCAGCCCCAGCATTTT.

This clone was seen once. The genes are TRBV6-5 and TRBJ1-1; TRBD1 might be the D (5 bases). Trimming removed 0 bases from V and 7 bases from J, with 12 bases in between. CDR3 size: 14 residues. Germline CDR1 MNHEY, CDR2 SVGAGI. CDR3: CASSYSRGTVEAFF. CDR3 bases: TGTGCCAGCAGTTACTCAAGGGGAACGGTTGAAGCTTTCTTT.

V is TRBV29-1 and J is TRBJ1-6, with D unresolved. CDR3 length: 12 residues. Germline CDR1 and CDR2: SQVTM and ANQGSEA. V lost 7 bases to trimming and J lost 6 bases, with 10 bases between them. In DNA, the CDR3 is TGCAGCGCCGGGGAGATTAATTCACCCCTCCACTTT. Encoded protein: CSAGEINSPLHF.

CDR3 loop: CASSPGTGGSDTQYF. CDR3 nucleotide sequence: TGTGCCAGCAGTCCCGGGACAGGGGGCTCAGATACGCAGTATTTT. This chain uses TRBV6-2 or TRBV6-3 with TRBJ2-3, with 12 bases fitting TRBD1. The CDR3 loop spans 15 amino acids. Per germline, CDR1 MNHEY and CDR2 SVGEGT. The ends lost 5 bases at V and 4 bases at J; junction bases unmatched: 4.

The chain couples TRBV27 to TRBJ2-3, with D unresolved. The CDR3 extends over 16 amino acids. CDR1 and CDR2 (germline): MNHEY, SMNVEV (reference sequence). V gave up 1 base and J gave up 0 bases, with 11 bases separating them. CDR3 amino acids: CASSLFDPLSTDTQYF. The CDR3 DNA reads TGTGCCAGCAGTTTATTTGACCCCCTGAGCACAGATACGCAGTATTTT.

The CDR3 nucleotides read TGTGCCAGCAGTTTGGACACCTCGGCTAATTCACCCCTCCACTTT. This sequence encodes CASSLDTSANSPLHF. The V call is TRBV28, the J call TRBJ1-6, with D maybe TRBD1 (5 bases). The V end lost 3 bases, the J end lost 6 bases, and 12 bases lay between the germline ends. Germline V lookup: CDR1 MDHEN, CDR2 SYDVKM. The CDR3 length is 15 residues. Complete variable domain (other parts from reference TRBV28 and TRBJ1-6): DVKVTQSSRYLVKRTGEKVFLECVQDMDHENMFWYRQDPGLGLRLIYFSYDVKMKEKGDIPEGYSVSREKKERFSLILESASTNQTSMYLCASSLDTSANSPLHFGNGTRLTVT.

V usage is TRBV7-9 and J usage is TRBJ1-2, with D hard to call. CDR1 and CDR2 from the germline V gene are SEHNR and FQNEAQ (reference sequence). The CDR3 has 15 amino acids. V gave up 1 base and J gave up 3 bases, with 12 bases separating them. The CDR3 region is CASSLGRNEDYGYTF. CDR3 in DNA: TGTGCCAGCAGCTTAGGTAGAAACGAGGACTATGGCTACACCTTC.

The chain employs TRBV6-5 and TRBJ1-2; D ambiguous. Trimming shortened V by 10 bases and J by 4 bases, and 19 bases separated the two germline ends. The CDR3 is made up of 14 amino acids. The germline gives CDR1 MNHEY, CDR2 SVGAGI. Here the CDR3 reads CATTTLSEGYGYTF. The CDR3 region has the DNA TGTGCCACGACGACCTTATCAGAAGGCTATGGCTACACCTTC.

This clone has a handful of counts. This sequence joins TRBV27 and TRBJ1-2; possibly TRBD1 for D (5 bases). Deletions cut 7 bases from V and 13 bases from J, with 10 bases between. Germline assignment: CDR1 MNHEY and CDR2 SMNVEV (reference sequence). The CDR3 is 9 amino acids. CDR3 DNA: TGTGCCAGCAACGGGACTTGCACCTTC. It encodes CASNGTCTF.

This chain connects TRBV18 to TRBJ2-7, with D possibly matching TRBD2 (5 bases). Deletions cut 0 bases from V and 0 bases from J, with 6 bases between. This CDR3 contains 14 residues. CDR1 and CDR2 from the germline V gene are KGHSH and LQKENI. The CDR3 DNA reads as TGTGCCAGCTCACCACCGGGGAGCTCCTACGAGCAGTACTTC. Its protein is CASSPPGSSYEQYF.

The chain combines TRBV19 with TRBJ1-3; weak D call: TRBD1 (6 bases). V dropped 4 bases and J dropped 0 bases, with 10 bases sitting between them. Germline V lookup: CDR1 LNHDA, CDR2 SQIVND (reference sequence). The CDR3 is made up of 15 amino acids. Here the CDR3 DNA reads TGTGCCAGTAGTAAGGGGGGGGCCTCTGGAAACACCATATATTTT. This translates into CASSKGGASGNTIYF.

This chain uses TRBV9 with TRBJ2-3, with 7 bases identical to TRBD1. The germline V gene encodes CDR1 SGDLS and CDR2 YYNGEE. V dropped 4 bases and J dropped 9; count of bases not matched to a gene: 5. The CDR3 covers 12 residues. Here the CDR3 reads CASSFPGQTQYF. CDR3 nucleotides: TGTGCCAGCAGCTTTCCGGGACAGACGCAGTATTTT.

J is TRBJ1-5 and V is TRBV2; D might be TRBD1 (5 bases). CDR1 and CDR2 (germline): SNHLY, FYNNEI. V lost 6 bases, J lost 5 bases, and 14 bases lay in between. The length of the CDR3 is 14 residues. Here the CDR3 reads CASSEELGDQPQHF. CDR3 DNA: TGTGCCAGCAGCGAGGAACTAGGGGATCAGCCCCAGCATTTT.

V usage is TRBV4-1 and J usage is TRBJ2-7; TRBD2 matches at 7 bases. The CDR3 length is 15 residues. Germline assignment: CDR1 MGHRA and CDR2 YSYEKL. The J segment lost 7 bases and the V segment lost 0 bases, leaving 9 bases of the junction unmatched. Written as DNA, the CDR3 is TGCGCCAGCAGCCAAGATGGGGGGGGAGCATGGGAGCAGTACTTC. Its protein is CASSQDGGGAWEQYF.